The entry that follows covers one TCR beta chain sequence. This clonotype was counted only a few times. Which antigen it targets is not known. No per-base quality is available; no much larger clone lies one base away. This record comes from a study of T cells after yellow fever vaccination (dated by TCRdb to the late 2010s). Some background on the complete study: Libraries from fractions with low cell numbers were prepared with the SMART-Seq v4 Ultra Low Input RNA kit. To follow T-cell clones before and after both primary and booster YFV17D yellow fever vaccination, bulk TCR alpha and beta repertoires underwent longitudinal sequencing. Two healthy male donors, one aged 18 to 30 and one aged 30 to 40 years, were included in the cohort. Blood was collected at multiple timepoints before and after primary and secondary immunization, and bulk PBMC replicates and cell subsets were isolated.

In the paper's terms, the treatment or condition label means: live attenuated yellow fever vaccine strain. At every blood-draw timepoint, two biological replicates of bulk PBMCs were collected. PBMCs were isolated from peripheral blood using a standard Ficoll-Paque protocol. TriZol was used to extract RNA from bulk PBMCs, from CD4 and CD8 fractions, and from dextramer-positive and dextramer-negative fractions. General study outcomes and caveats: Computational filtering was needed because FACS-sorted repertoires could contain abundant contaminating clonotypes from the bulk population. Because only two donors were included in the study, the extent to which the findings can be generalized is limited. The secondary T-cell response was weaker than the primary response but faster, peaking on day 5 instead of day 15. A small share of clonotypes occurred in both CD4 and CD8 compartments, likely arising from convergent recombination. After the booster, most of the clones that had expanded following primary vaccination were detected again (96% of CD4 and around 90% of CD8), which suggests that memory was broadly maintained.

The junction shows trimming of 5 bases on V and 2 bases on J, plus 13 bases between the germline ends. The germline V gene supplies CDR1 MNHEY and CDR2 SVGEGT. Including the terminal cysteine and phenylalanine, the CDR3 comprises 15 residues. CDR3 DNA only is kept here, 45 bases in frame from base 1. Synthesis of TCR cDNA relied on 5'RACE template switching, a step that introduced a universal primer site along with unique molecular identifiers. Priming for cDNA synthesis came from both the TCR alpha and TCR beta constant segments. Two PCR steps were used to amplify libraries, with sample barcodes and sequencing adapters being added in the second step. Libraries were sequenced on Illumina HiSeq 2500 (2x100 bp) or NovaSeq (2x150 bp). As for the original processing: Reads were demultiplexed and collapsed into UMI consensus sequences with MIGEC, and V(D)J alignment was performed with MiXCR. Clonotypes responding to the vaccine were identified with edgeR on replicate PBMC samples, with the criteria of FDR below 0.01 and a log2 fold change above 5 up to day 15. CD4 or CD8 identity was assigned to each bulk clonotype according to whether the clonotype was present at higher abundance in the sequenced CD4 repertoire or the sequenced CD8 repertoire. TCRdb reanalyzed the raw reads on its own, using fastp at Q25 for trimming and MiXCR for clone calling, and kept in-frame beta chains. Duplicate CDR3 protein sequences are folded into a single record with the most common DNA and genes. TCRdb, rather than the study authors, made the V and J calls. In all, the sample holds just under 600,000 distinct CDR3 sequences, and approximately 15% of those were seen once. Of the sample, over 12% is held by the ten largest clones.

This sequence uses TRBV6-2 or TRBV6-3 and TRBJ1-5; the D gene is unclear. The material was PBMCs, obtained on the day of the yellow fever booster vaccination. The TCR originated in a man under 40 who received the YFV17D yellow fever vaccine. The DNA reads TGTGCCAGCAGTCCCCGGAGGGCCGGCAATCAGCCCCAGCATTTT. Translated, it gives CASSPRRAGNQPQHF.